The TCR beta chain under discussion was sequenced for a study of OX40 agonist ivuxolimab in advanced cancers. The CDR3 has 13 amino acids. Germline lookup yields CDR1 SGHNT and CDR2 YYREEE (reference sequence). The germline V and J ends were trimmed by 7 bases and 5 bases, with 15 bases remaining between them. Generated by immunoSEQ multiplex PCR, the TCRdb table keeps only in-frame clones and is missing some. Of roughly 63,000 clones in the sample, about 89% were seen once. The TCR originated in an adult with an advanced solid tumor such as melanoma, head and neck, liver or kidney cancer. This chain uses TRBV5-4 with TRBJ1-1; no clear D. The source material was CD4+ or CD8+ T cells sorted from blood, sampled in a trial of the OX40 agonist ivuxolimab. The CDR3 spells CASSLEGRTEAFF. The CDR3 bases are TGTGCCAGCTCACTCGAGGGTAGGACTGAAGCTTTCTTT.